Listed here are 20 T cell receptor beta chains from one sample, sequenced in a study of blood T cell repertoires in COVID-19. Method: immunoSEQ multiplex PCR; TCRdb's copy keeps in-frame clones and lacks some. The table lists approximately 240,000 clones, about 85% of them singletons. The sequenced sample consisted of PBMCs or T cells enriched from blood (not recorded which). The receptors stem from a woman aged 25 to 39 with acute COVID-19.

This chain uses TRBV6-5 with TRBJ1-5; D gene ambiguous. The CDR3 spans 15 residues. Germline V lookup: CDR1 MNHEY, CDR2 SVGAGI. V dropped 2 bases and J dropped 6 bases, with 14 bases sitting between them. In DNA form, the CDR3 reads TGTGCCAGCAGTTACGCGGGGAAACGGGGTCAGCCCCAGCATTTT. This gives the protein CASSYAGKRGQPQHF.

This chain joins TRBV7-9 and TRBJ1-3; the D is unclear. The germline V gene encodes CDR1 SEHNR and CDR2 FQNEAQ (reference sequence). There are 18 residues in the CDR3. The V end lost 1 base, the J end lost 2 bases, and 18 bases lay between the germline ends. The CDR3 nucleotides are TGTGCCAGCAGCTTAGGGAAGGAGAGCCGGGTAGCTGGAAACACCATATATTTT. Its translation is CASSLGKESRVAGNTIYF.

The chain couples TRBV19 to TRBJ2-2; D is undetermined. Germline CDR1 reads LNHDA; CDR2 reads SQIVND (reference sequence). The CDR3 is made up of 11 amino acids. Trimming removed 5 bases at V and 7 bases at J, with 5 bases between. The CDR3 region has the DNA TGTGCCAGTAGTGCCAGCGGGGAGCTGTTTTTT. Its translation is CASSASGELFF.

This chain links TRBV4-1 with TRBJ2-7; no reliable D call. CDR1 and CDR2 from the germline V gene are MGHRA and YSYEKL. The ends were cut back, 4 bases at V and 1 base at J, with 14 bases in the middle. The CDR3 is 15 residues long. The CDR3 loop reads CASSPPAAASYEQYF. The CDR3 region has the DNA TGCGCCAGCAGCCCACCCGCGGCAGCTTCCTACGAGCAGTACTTC.

The gene calls are TRBV12-3 or TRBV12-4 and TRBJ1-5; no clear D. The V end was cut by 5 bases, the J end by 4 bases, with 9 bases between. The CDR3 loop spans 13 amino acids. In DNA form, the CDR3 reads TGTGCCAGCAGTGCAACAGATAATCAGCCCCAGCATTTT. Protein sequence: CASSATDNQPQHF.

V is TRBV18 and J is TRBJ2-1, with a weak D call TRBD2 (7 bases). V was trimmed by 3 bases and J by 8 bases, leaving 23 bases between them. Per germline, CDR1 KGHSH and CDR2 LQKENI. The CDR3 is 17 amino acids. CDR3 residues: CASSPGASGGPLDEQFF. The CDR3 bases are TGTGCCAGCTCACCGGGGGCTAGCGGAGGGCCCTTGGATGAGCAGTTCTTC.

V gene TRBV19 combines with J gene TRBJ2-3; 7 bases line up with TRBD2. V was clipped by 3 bases and J by 0 bases; unmatched bases: 18. This CDR3 has 20 amino acids. CDR1 is LNHDA, CDR2 SQIVND, per germline (reference sequence). CDR3 DNA sequence: TGTGCCAGTAGTATGGGGCAGGGATTGGCGGGGGTCTCAAGCACAGATACGCAGTATTTT. It translates to CASSMGQGLAGVSSTDTQYF.

The genes are TRBV28 and TRBJ2-1; TRBD2 agrees at 11 bases. There are 15 residues in the CDR3. The V gene end was trimmed by 6 bases and the J gene end by 7 bases; junction bases not matched to a gene: 8. Germline CDR1 is MDHEN and CDR2 is SYDVKM. The CDR3 bases are TGTGCCAGCAGAGTCCTAGCGGGGGGTAATAATGAGCAGTTCTTC. It specifies CASRVLAGGNNEQFF.

V and J are TRBV28 and TRBJ1-3; no clear D gene. Germline V gene data show CDR1 as MDHEN and CDR2 as SYDVKM. This CDR3 has 16 amino acids. V shed 4 bases and J shed 1 base, with 14 bases lying between them. CDR3 amino acids: CASSSITESSGNTIYF. DNA for the CDR3: TGTGCCAGCAGTTCAATTACAGAATCGTCTGGAAACACCATATATTTT.

This rearrangement joins TRBV29-1 to TRBJ1-1; 7 nucleotides agree with TRBD1. V lost 4 bases to trimming and J lost 1 base; unmatched junction nucleotides: 3. The germline gives CDR1 SQVTM, CDR2 ANQGSEA. There are 13 residues in the CDR3. The CDR3 DNA sequence: TGCAGCGTTGCCGGGACAGAGAACACTGAAGCTTTCTTT. Protein: CSVAGTENTEAFF.

This clone has a single count. The V and J genes are TRBV7-9 and TRBJ2-2, with TRBD2 matching over 9 bases. The J segment lost 5 bases and the V segment lost 5 bases, leaving 15 bases of the junction unmatched. Germline V gene sequence: CDR1 SEHNR, CDR2 FQNEAQ (reference sequence). The CDR3 has 18 residues. In DNA, the CDR3 is TGTGCCAGCAGCAACCGCGGGGGGGCGGCTGTAGGGACCGGGGAGCTGTTTTTT. Translation: CASSNRGGAAVGTGELFF.

This chain connects TRBV19 to TRBJ2-2, with D possibly TRBD2 on 5 matching bases. CDR1 is LNHDA, CDR2 SQIVND, per germline (reference sequence). The CDR3 covers 14 residues. Trimming pared 4 bases from V and 4 bases from J, leaving 10 bases between. CDR3 sequence (DNA): TGTGCCAGTAGTACCCCTAGCCTCACCGGGGAGCTGTTTTTT. Amino acid sequence: CASSTPSLTGELFF.

The chain carries TRBV2 and TRBJ2-7, with D tentatively TRBD2 (7 bases). With 4 bases removed from V and 3 bases from J, the gap between germline ends came to 16 bases. The CDR3 loop spans 15 amino acids. The germline V gene encodes CDR1 SNHLY and CDR2 FYNNEI. This CDR3 is CASSGGGGVLYEQYF. CDR3 sequence (DNA): TGTGCCAGCAGTGGGGGGGGCGGGGTCCTCTACGAGCAGTACTTC.

The chain has TRBV5-1 and TRBJ2-7, with a weak D call TRBD2 (5 bases). Trimming pared 1 base from V and 7 bases from J, leaving 6 bases between. The germline CDR1 and CDR2 sequences are SGHRS and YFSETQ. This CDR3 spans 11 amino acids. The CDR3 loop is CASSLSGEQYF. The CDR3 bases are TGCGCCAGCAGCTTGTCGGGGGAGCAGTACTTC.

The CDR3 nucleotides read TGTGCCAGCAGCCACGGGGACACAGCCTACGAGCAGTACTTC. Protein product: CASSHGDTAYEQYF. The chain couples TRBV3-1 (or the pseudogene TRBV3-2) to TRBJ2-7, with D perhaps TRBD1 (6 bases). The CDR3 is 14 residues long. The germline gives CDR1 LGHDT, CDR2 YNNKEL (reference sequence). V was clipped by 3 bases and J by 2 bases, with 11 bases between them.

This clone showed up just once. The chain links TRBV6-5 to TRBJ1-1, with TRBD1 identical over 8 bases. V dropped 2 bases and J dropped 0; count of bases not matched to a gene: 5. This CDR3 region has 16 residues. The germline gives CDR1 MNHEY, CDR2 SVGAGI. The CDR3 loop reads CASSYERTGMNTEAFF. The CDR3 DNA reads as TGTGCCAGCAGTTACGAAAGGACAGGGATGAACACTGAAGCTTTCTTT.

This clone came up once. The chain links TRBV4-3 to TRBJ2-2; D is perhaps TRBD2 (5 bases). CDR3 size: 15 residues. V lost 0 bases, J lost 5 bases, and 10 bases lay in between. CDR1 and CDR2 (germline): LGHNA, YSLEER. CDR3 DNA sequence: TGCGCCAGCAGCCAAGAAGCCAGAGGGACCGGGGAGCTGTTTTTT. Translated: CASSQEARGTGELFF.

This chain connects TRBV29-1 to TRBJ2-1; 10 bases match TRBD2. The CDR3 sequence is 13 residues long. Germline loops: CDR1 SQVTM, CDR2 ANQGSEA. V gave up 4 bases and J gave up 7 bases; unmatched junction bases: 4. The CDR3 DNA is TGCAGCGTTGCAAGCGGGAGGGGGAATGAGCAGTTCTTC. Amino acids: CSVASGRGNEQFF.

V is TRBV6-1 and J is TRBJ1-5; no clear D gene. The germline gives CDR1 MNHNS, CDR2 SASEGT. The CDR3 runs to 16 residues. Between the trimmed V and J ends, which lost 1 base and 3 bases, there was a span of 13 bases. DNA of the CDR3: TGTGCCAGCAGTGAAGGTCCGTATTTATCCAATCAGCCCCAGCATTTT. Encoded protein: CASSEGPYLSNQPQHF.

The chain carries TRBV29-1 and TRBJ1-2, with a weak D call TRBD1 (5 bases). There are 14 residues in the CDR3. V was trimmed by 1 base and J by 2 bases, leaving 11 bases between them. Germline V gene data show CDR1 as SQVTM and CDR2 as ANQGSEA. CDR3 protein: CSVEGGQDNYGYTF. DNA of the CDR3: TGCAGCGTTGAAGGAGGACAAGACAACTATGGCTACACCTTC. The variable domain in full, completed from reference TRBV29-1 and TRBJ1-2, reads SAVISQKPSRDICQRGTSLTIQCQVDSQVTMMFWYRQQPGQSLTLIATANQGSEATYESGFVIDKFPISRPNLTFSTLTVSNMSPEDSSIYLCSVEGGQDNYGYTFGSGTRLTVV.